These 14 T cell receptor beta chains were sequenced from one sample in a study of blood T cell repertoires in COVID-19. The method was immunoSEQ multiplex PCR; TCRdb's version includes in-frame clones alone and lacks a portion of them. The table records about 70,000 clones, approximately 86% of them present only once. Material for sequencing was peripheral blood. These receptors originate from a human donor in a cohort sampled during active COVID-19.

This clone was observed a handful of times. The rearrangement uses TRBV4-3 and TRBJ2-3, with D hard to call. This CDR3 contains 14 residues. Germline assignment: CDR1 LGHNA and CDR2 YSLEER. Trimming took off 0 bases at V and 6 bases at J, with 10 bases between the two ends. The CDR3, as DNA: TGCGCCAGCAGCCAAGACAATAGTCGGGATACGCAGTATTTT. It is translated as CASSQDNSRDTQYF.

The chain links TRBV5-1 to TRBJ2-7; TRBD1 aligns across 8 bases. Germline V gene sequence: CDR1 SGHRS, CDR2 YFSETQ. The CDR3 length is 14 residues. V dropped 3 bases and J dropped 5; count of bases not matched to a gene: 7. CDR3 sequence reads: CASSSGGPPNEQYF. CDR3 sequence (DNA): TGCGCCAGCAGCTCAGGGGGCCCTCCGAACGAGCAGTACTTC.

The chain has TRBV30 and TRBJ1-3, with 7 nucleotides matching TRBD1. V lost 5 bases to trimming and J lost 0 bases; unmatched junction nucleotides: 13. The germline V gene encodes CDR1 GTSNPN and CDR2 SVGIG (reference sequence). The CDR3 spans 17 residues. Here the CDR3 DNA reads TGTGCCTGGTGGCAGGCAGGACAGGCGCACTCTGGAAACACCATATATTTT. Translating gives CAWWQAGQAHSGNTIYF.

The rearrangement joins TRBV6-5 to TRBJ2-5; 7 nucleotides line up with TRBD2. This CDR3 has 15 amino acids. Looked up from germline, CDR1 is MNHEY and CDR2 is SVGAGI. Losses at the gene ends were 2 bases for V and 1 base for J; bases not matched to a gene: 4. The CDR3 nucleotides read TGTGCCAGCAGTTACACCCCGGGGGGCCAAGAGACCCAGTACTTC. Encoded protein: CASSYTPGGQETQYF.

CDR3 DNA sequence: TGTGCCAGCAGTTGGGACAGGGATCAGCCCCAGCATTTT. Its protein is CASSWDRDQPQHF. This sequence joins TRBV12-3 or TRBV12-4 and TRBJ1-5; TRBD1 matches 9 bases. V lost 4 bases to trimming and J lost 5 bases; unmatched junction nucleotides: 0. The CDR3 runs 13 residues.

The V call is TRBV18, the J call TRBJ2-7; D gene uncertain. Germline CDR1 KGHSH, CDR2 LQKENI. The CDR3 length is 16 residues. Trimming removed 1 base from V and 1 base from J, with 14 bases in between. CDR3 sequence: CASSPLSSSLSYEQYF. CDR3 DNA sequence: TGTGCCAGCTCACCACTGAGTTCGTCATTATCCTACGAGCAGTACTTC.

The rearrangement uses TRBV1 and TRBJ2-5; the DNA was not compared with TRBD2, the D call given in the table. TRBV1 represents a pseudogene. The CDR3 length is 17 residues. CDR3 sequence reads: CTSSQEKLRLGQETQYF. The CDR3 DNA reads TGCACCAGCAGCCAAGAAAAGTTAAGACTTGGTCAAGAGACCCAGTACTTC.

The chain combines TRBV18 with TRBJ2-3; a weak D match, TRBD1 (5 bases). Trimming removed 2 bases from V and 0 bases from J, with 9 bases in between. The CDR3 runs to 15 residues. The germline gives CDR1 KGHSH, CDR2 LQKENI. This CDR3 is CASSPDSPSTDTQYF. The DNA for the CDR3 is TGTGCCAGCTCACCAGACAGCCCTAGCACAGATACGCAGTATTTT.

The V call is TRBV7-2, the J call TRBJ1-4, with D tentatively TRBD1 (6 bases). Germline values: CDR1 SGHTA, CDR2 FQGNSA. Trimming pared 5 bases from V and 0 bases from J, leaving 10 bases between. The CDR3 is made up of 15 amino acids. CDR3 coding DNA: TGTGCCAGCAGCACCAGGACAGCAACTAATGAAAAACTGTTTTTT. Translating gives CASSTRTATNEKLFF.

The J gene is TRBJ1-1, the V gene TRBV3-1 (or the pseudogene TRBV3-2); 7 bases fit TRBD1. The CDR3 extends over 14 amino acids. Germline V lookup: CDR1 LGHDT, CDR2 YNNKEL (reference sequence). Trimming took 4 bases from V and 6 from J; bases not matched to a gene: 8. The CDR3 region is CASSRAKQGPEAFF. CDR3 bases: TGTGCCAGCAGCCGAGCAAAACAGGGGCCTGAAGCTTTCTTT.

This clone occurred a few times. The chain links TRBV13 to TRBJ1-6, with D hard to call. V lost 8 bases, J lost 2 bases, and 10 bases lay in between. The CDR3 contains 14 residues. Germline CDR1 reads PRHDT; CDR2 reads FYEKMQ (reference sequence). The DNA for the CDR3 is TGTGCCAGCTCCACCGGGACCTATAATTCACCCCTCCACTTT. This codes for CASSTGTYNSPLHF.

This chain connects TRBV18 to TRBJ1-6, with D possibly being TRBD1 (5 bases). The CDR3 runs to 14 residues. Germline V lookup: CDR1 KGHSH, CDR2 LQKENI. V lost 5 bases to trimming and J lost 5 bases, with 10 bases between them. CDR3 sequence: CASSGAQDNSPLHF. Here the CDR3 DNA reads TGTGCCAGCTCAGGGGCACAGGATAATTCACCCCTCCACTTT.

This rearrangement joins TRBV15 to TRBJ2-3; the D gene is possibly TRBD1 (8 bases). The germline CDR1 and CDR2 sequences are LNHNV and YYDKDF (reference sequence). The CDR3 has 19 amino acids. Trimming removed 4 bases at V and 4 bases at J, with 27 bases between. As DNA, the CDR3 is TGTGCCACCAGCAAACCAGGGGGCGTCTCGTTTCGGGGGGCAGATACGCAGTATTTT. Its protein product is CATSKPGGVSFRGADTQYF.

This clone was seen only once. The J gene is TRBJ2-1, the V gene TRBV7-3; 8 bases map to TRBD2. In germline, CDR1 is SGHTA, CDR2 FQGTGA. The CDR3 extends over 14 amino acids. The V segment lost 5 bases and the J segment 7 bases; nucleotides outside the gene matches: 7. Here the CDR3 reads CASSLGGGSNEQFF. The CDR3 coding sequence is TGTGCCAGCAGCCTAGGCGGGGGGTCGAATGAGCAGTTCTTC.